Sequencing of this T cell receptor (beta chain) was carried out in a study of T cells in Graves' hyperthyroidism and ophthalmopathy. Regarding the study as a whole: Within blood appeared most thyroid clonotypes that had expanded above 0.001. The model foresaw ophthalmopathy a median around 6 months prior to onset.

V trimming: 6 bases; J trimming: 5 bases; junction bases outside the gene matches: 4. Per the germline V gene, CDR1 is DFQATT and CDR2 is SNEGSKA (reference sequence). CDR3 length equals 12 residues. Patients aged 18 to 65 with hyperthyroidism were newly diagnosed, with duration under 2 months. Amplification targeted TCR beta CDR3 regions from RNA transcripts. The study used the HTBI primer set for a first-round RT-PCR of the TCR CDR3. A single record per CDR3 protein comes from TCRdb applying MiXCR to the multiplex PCR reads. The profile covers 540,000 or so distinct CDR3 sequences, with 15% to 18% appearing a single time and around 7.8% taken by the ten largest. This clonotype was picked up many times. The antigen is undetermined.

The TCR sequence derives from a woman aged 25-40 years with Graves' hyperthyroidism. Specimen: blood. The rearrangement links TRBV20-1 to TRBJ1-5; 7 bases line up with TRBD1. The CDR3 DNA reads as TGCAGTGCGAGACAGGGAGATCAGCCCCAGCATTTT. It encodes CSARQGDQPQHF.